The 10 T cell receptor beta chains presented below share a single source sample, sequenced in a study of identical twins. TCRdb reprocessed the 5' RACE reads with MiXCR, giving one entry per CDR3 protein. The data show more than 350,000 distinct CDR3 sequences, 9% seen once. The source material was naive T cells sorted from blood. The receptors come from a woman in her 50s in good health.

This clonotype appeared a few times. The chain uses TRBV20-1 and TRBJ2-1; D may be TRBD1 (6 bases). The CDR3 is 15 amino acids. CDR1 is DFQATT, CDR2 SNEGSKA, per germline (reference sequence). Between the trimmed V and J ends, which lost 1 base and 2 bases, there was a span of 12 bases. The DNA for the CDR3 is TGCAGTGCTAGAGTTCCCGGGACAACCTACAATGAGCAGTTCTTC. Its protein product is CSARVPGTTYNEQFF.

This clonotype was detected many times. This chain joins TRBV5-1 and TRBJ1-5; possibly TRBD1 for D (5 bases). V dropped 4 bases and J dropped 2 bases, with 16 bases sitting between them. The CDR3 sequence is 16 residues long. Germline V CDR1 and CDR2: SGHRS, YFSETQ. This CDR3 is CASSPGAQGGNQPQHF. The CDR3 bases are TGCGCCAGCAGCCCTGGGGCACAAGGAGGCAATCAGCCCCAGCATTTT.

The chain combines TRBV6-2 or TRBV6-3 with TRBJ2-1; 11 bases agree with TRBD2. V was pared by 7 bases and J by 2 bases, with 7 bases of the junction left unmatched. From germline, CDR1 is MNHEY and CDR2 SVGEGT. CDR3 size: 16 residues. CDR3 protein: CASTPGLAATYNEQFF. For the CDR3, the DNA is TGTGCCAGCACTCCGGGACTAGCGGCCACCTACAATGAGCAGTTCTTC.

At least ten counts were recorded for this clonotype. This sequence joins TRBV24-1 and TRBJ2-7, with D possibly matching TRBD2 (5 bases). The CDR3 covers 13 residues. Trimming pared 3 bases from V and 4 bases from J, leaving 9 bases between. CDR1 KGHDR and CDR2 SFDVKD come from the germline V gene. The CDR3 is CATSDSRGYEQYF. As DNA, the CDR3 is TGTGCCACCAGTGATAGTCGGGGTTACGAGCAGTACTTC.

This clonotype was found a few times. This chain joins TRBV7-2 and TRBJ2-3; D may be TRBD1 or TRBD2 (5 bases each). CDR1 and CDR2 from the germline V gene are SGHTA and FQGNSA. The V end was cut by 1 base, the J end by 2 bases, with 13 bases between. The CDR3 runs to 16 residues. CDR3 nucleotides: TGTGCCAGCAGCTTAGTTATGGGACCCTCCACAGATACGCAGTATTTT. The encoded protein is CASSLVMGPSTDTQYF.

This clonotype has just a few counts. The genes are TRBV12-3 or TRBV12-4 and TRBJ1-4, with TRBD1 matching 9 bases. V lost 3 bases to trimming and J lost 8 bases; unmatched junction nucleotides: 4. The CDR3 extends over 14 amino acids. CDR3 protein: CASSFWDREEKLFF. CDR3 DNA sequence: TGTGCCAGCAGTTTCTGGGACAGGGAGGAAAAACTGTTTTTT.

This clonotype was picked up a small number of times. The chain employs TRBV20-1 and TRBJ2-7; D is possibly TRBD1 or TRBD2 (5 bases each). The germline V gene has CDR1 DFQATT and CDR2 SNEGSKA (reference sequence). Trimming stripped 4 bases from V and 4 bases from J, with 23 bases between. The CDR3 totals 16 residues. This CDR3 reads CSAIPLVELGGYEQYV. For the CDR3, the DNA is TGCAGTGCTATTCCCCTCGTCGAGCTTGGGGGTTACGAGCAGTACGTC.

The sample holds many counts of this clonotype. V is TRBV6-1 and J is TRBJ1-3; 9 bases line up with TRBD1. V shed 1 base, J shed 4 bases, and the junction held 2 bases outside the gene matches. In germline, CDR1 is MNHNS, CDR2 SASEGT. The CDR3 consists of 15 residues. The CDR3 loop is CASSEDRGRGNTIYF. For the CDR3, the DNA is TGTGCCAGCAGTGAAGACAGGGGGCGCGGAAACACCATATATTTT.

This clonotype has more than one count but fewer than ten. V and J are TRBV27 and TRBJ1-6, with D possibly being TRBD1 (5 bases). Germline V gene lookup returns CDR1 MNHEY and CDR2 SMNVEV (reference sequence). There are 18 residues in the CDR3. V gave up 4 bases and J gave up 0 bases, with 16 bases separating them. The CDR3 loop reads CASSSLLGPSSYNSPLHF. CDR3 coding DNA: TGTGCCAGCAGTTCCCTTTTGGGGCCGAGCTCCTATAATTCACCCCTCCACTTT.

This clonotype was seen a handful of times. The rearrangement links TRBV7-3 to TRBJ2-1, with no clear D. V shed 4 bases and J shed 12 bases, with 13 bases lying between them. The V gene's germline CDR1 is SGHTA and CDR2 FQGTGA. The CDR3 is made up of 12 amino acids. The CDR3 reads CASSSETLLQFF. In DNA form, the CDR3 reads TGTGCCAGCAGCTCCGAAACGTTATTGCAGTTCTTC.